These T cell receptor beta chains were read from a single sample in a study of technical replicates of blood from several donors. Repertoires were generated with immunoSEQ multiplex PCR, while TCRdb's copy carries only in-frame clones and drops some. This table has more than 70,000 clones, under 95% appearing once. Sequenced sample: T cells isolated from PBMCs. These receptors were collected from a human donor in good health. Each CDR3 is given with its conserved first and last residue. Each record gives: V gene, CDR3 protein.

v_gene: TRBV28; CDR3aa: CASSLLGGTGELFF
v_gene: TRBV13; CDR3aa: CASKRGTSTDTQYF
v_gene: TRBV7-8; CDR3aa: CASSLDMELLFEQYF
v_gene: TRBV6-1; CDR3aa: CASRTGTSREQYF
v_gene: TRBV25-1; CDR3aa: CATKAGEQYF
v_gene: TRBV5-6; CDR3aa: CASSPAGSPETQYF
v_gene: TRBV19; CDR3aa: CASSIGGQGVGNEQFF
v_gene: TRBV6-5; CDR3aa: CASSFQGYEQYF
v_gene: TRBV7-9; CDR3aa: CASTASGGLYEQYF
v_gene: TRBV9; CDR3aa: CASSTLGLGYNEQFF
v_gene: TRBV29-1; CDR3aa: CSVEERENTEAFF
v_gene: TRBV4-1; CDR3aa: CASSQGSSGRDLSYEQYF
v_gene: TRBV7-8; CDR3aa: CASSLFVVLSADKNIQYF
v_gene: TRBV13; CDR3aa: CASSSDFNGGGYNEQFF
v_gene: TRBV19; CDR3aa: CASRRRGQPQHF
v_gene: TRBV13; CDR3aa: CASSRYTSYEQYF
v_gene: TRBV7-6; CDR3aa: CASSLGATNRVAGGYNEQFF
v_gene: TRBV11-2; CDR3aa: CATLGRDYNEQFF
v_gene: TRBV7-8; CDR3aa: CASRLGRNTEAFF
v_gene: TRBV30; CDR3aa: CAWSVQILSGNTIYF
v_gene: TRBV27; CDR3aa: CASSLGTYLGQPQHF
v_gene: TRBV7-9; CDR3aa: CASSPSGRGFYEQYF
v_gene: TRBV7-2; CDR3aa: CASSSGEPLRSEQFF
v_gene: TRBV5-1; CDR3aa: CASSLDSGTDTQYF
v_gene: TRBV11-2; CDR3aa: CASIPRGAGGSSYNEQFF
v_gene: TRBV5-1; CDR3aa: CASSLRDSGNTIYF
v_gene: TRBV5-1; CDR3aa: CASSLVGEQYF
v_gene: TRBV5-1; CDR3aa: CASRQNPTSIPNEQFF
v_gene: TRBV5-1; CDR3aa: CASSLVRLGGPRAGSPETQYF
v_gene: TRBV4-1; CDR3aa: CASRRTGGTGELFF
v_gene: TRBV28; CDR3aa: CASSPRGQGNYGYTF
v_gene: TRBV11-2; CDR3aa: CASKRGPVVTEAFF
v_gene: TRBV2; CDR3aa: CASNGQGGNTEAFF
v_gene: TRBV10-3; CDR3aa: CAISDEGGISGANVLTF
v_gene: TRBV6-5; CDR3aa: CASSYEVPAYGYTF
v_gene: TRBV4-1; CDR3aa: CASSQAPTGAYNEQFF
v_gene: TRBV6-6; CDR3aa: CASGLDEAFF
v_gene: TRBV6-5; CDR3aa: CASRPGHISNQPQHF
v_gene: TRBV28; CDR3aa: CASSQPGRNFYNEQFF
v_gene: TRBV21-1; CDR3aa: CASGLPEAFF
v_gene: TRBV6-1; CDR3aa: CASSEPQVGEKLFF
v_gene: TRBV27; CDR3aa: CASSPTPAGGLQPQHF
v_gene: TRBV5-5; CDR3aa: CASSPGLDYEQYF
v_gene: TRBV18; CDR3aa: CASSLKNPRGNEQFF
v_gene: TRBV30; CDR3aa: CAWKKNAGAAGEQFF
v_gene: TRBV18; CDR3aa: CASSPRAAGGPYGNEQFF
v_gene: TRBV29-1; CDR3aa: CSVVNPGRAEAFF
v_gene: TRBV18; CDR3aa: CASSPGQGYSNQPQHF